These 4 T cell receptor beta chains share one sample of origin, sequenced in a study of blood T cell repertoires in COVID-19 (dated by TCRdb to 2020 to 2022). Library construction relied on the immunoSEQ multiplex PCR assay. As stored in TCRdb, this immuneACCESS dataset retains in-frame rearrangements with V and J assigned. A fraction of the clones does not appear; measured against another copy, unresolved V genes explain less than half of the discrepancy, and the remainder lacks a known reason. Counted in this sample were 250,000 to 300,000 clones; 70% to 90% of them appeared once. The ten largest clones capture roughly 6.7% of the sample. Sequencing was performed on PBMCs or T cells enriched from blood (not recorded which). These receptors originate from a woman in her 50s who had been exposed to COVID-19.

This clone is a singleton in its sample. The chain's CDR3 is CASSPDTLYGYTF. The CDR3, as DNA: TGTGCCAGCAGCCCCGACACCCTTTATGGCTACACCTTC. The chain recombines TRBV6-5 with TRBJ1-2; D not resolved. Germline lookup yields CDR1 MNHEY and CDR2 SVGAGI. V lost 6 bases to trimming and J lost 5 bases, with 13 bases between them. The CDR3 totals 13 residues.

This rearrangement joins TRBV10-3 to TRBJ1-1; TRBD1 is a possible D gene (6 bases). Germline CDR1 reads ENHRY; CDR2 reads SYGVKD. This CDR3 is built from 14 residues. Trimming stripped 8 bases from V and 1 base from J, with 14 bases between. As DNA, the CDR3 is TGTGCCATCGGACCTAGGGGGGGGAACACTGAAGCTTTCTTT. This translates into CAIGPRGGNTEAFF.

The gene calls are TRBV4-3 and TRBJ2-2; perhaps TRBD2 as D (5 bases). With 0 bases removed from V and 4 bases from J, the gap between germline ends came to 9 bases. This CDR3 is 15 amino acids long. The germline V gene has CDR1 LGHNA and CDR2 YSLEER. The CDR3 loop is CASSQERGITGELFF. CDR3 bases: TGCGCCAGCAGCCAAGAACGGGGAATCACCGGGGAGCTGTTTTTT.

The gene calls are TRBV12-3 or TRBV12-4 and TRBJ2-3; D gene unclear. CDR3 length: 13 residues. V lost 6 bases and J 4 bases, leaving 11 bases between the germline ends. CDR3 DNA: TGTGCCAGCAGCCCGCAGGTCCCAGATACGCAGTATTTT. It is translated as CASSPQVPDTQYF.